The next 20 T cell receptor beta chains were all read from a single sample in a study of blood T cell repertoires in COVID-19. TCRdb keeps only in-frame clones here, not all; method: immunoSEQ multiplex PCR. The sample has fewer than 30,000 clones; roughly 94% are singletons. The sequenced sample consisted of peripheral blood. Receptors were obtained from a human donor with active COVID-19. The donor label of this sample is uncertain.

The V and J genes are TRBV3-1 (or the pseudogene TRBV3-2) and TRBJ2-1; D is uncertain. Germline V gene lookup returns CDR1 LGHDT and CDR2 YNNKEL (reference sequence). This CDR3 comprises 12 residues. The V gene lost 4 bases and the J gene lost 12 bases, with 13 bases spanning the gap. This CDR3 is CASSRSPTPQFF. As DNA, the CDR3 is TGTGCCAGCAGCCGAAGCCCCACCCCGCAGTTCTTC.

In DNA, the CDR3 is TGTGCCAGCAGTTTACCCGGTCTGGGGCAGGGGGCAACCTACAATGAGCAGTTCTTC. Amino acid sequence: CASSLPGLGQGATYNEQFF. The V gene is TRBV28, the J gene TRBJ2-1, with 8 bases fitting TRBD1. This CDR3 spans 19 amino acids. The V and J ends lost 2 bases and 2 bases, in that order; junction bases with no gene match: 14. Germline assignment: CDR1 MDHEN and CDR2 SYDVKM.

This chain uses TRBV6-6 with TRBJ1-2; TRBD1 might be the D (5 bases). The CDR3 runs to 14 residues. V was shortened by 7 bases and J by 5 bases, with 17 bases between the two germline ends. The V gene's germline CDR1 is MNHNY and CDR2 SVGAGI (reference sequence). CDR3 DNA sequence: TGTGCCAGCACCTACGACAGCTTGGCTTATGGCTACACCTTC. This sequence encodes CASTYDSLAYGYTF.

This clone was detected once. The chain couples TRBV18 to TRBJ1-2; TRBD1 aligns across 7 bases. V dropped 3 bases and J dropped 4; count of bases not matched to a gene: 5. CDR1 is KGHSH, CDR2 LQKENI, per germline. The CDR3 consists of 14 residues. CDR3 loop: CASSPGRGSYGYTF. CDR3 in DNA: TGTGCCAGCTCACCGGGCAGGGGGTCCTATGGCTACACCTTC.

About this clone itself: The germline gene is not matched at one end of the junction; a read error may be the cause. Other DNA sequences of this sample code for an identical CDR3. V and J are TRBV5-6 and TRBJ2-7; D perhaps matches TRBD2 (7 bases). Germline CDR1 is SGHDT and CDR2 is YYEEEE. The CDR3 extends over 14 amino acids. CDR3 sequence (DNA): TGCGCCAGCAGCTTGGGGGGAGGGGGACACGAGCAGTACTTC. Encoded protein: CASSLGGGGHEQYF.

This chain uses TRBV29-1 with TRBJ2-2, with 7 bases fitting TRBD2. The CDR3 runs 14 residues. With 5 bases clipped from V and 2 bases from J, the junction kept 5 bases outside the gene matches. Looked up from germline, CDR1 is SQVTM and CDR2 is ANQGSEA. The chain's CDR3 is CSVHPSGNTGELFF. The DNA of the CDR3 is TGCAGCGTTCATCCTAGCGGAAACACCGGGGAGCTGTTTTTT.

CDR3 DNA: TGCAGTGCTAGTGAGGACAGGGGGCATCAGCCCCAGCATTTT. Protein: CSASEDRGHQPQHF. The chain is built from TRBV20-1 and TRBJ1-5, with 11 bases fitting TRBD1. Germline trimming cut 3 bases from V and 5 bases from J; bases unmatched to any gene: 3. Germline V CDR1 and CDR2: DFQATT, SNEGSKA (reference sequence). CDR3 length: 14 residues.

V usage is TRBV9 and J usage is TRBJ2-3; 8 nucleotides line up with TRBD1. The junction had 14 bases not matched to a gene; V was cut back by 2 bases and J by 6 bases. This CDR3 has 17 amino acids. CDR1 and CDR2 from the germline V gene are SGDLS and YYNGEE. The CDR3 is CASSVGGAGGLRDTQYF. The CDR3 coding sequence is TGTGCCAGCAGCGTGGGTGGGGCAGGGGGCCTTCGGGATACGCAGTATTTT.

The chain employs TRBV7-8 and TRBJ1-1; D gene ambiguous. Per the germline V gene, CDR1 is SGHVS and CDR2 is FQNEAQ. The CDR3 loop spans 16 amino acids. V lost 5 bases and J lost 0, with 16 bases in between. The chain's CDR3 is CASSKGVSALNTEAFF. The CDR3 region has the DNA TGTGCCAGCAGCAAAGGAGTATCCGCCCTGAACACTGAAGCTTTCTTT. Full variable domain (rest looked up from reference TRBV7-8 and TRBJ1-1): GAGVSQSPRYKVAKRGQDVALRCDPISGHVSLFWYQQALGQGPEFLTYFQNEAQLDKSGLPSDRFFAERPEGSVSTLKIQRTQQEDSAVYLCASSKGVSALNTEAFFGQGTRLTVV.

The chain combines TRBV7-7 with TRBJ2-7; 12 positions match TRBD2. From germline, CDR1 is SSHAT and CDR2 FNYEAQ (reference sequence). There are 18 residues in the CDR3. The ends lost 1 base at V and 0 bases at J; junction bases unmatched: 7. The CDR3 bases are TGTGCCAGCAGCTTAGGGGGACTAGCGGGTGATAGCTCCTACGAGCAGTACTTC. Translation: CASSLGGLAGDSSYEQYF.

CDR3 nucleotides: TGTGCCTGGAGTGTACAAGTGGACAGAGATCAGCCCCAGCATTTT. It encodes CAWSVQVDRDQPQHF. The chain joins TRBV30 to TRBJ1-5, with D perhaps TRBD1 (6 bases). The length of the CDR3 is 15 residues. Trimming shortened V by 0 bases and J by 5 bases, and 14 bases separated the two germline ends. Germline V gene sequence: CDR1 GTSNPN, CDR2 SVGIG (reference sequence).

The rearrangement uses TRBV18 and TRBJ2-1; TRBD2 is a possible D gene (5 bases). Germline values: CDR1 KGHSH, CDR2 LQKENI. This CDR3 contains 15 residues. Trimming stripped 6 bases from V and 3 bases from J, with 15 bases between. DNA for the CDR3: TGTGCCAGCTCTCCCCGGGATATCAACTACAATGAGCAGTTCTTC. It yields the protein CASSPRDINYNEQFF. The full variable domain, its missing parts supplied by reference TRBV18 and TRBJ2-1, is NAGVMQNPRHLVRRRGQEARLRCSPMKGHSHVYWYRQLPEEGLKFMVYLQKENIIDESGMPKERFSAEFPKEGPSILRIQQVVRGDSAAYFCASSPRDINYNEQFFGPGTRLTVL.

The genes are TRBV6-5 and TRBJ1-2; no clear D gene. Germline assignment: CDR1 MNHEY and CDR2 SVGAGI. Trimming took off 4 bases at V and 8 bases at J, with 17 bases between the two ends. This CDR3 comprises 14 residues. The CDR3: CASSSRPRPRGYTF. CDR3 DNA: TGTGCCAGCAGTTCCCGACCTAGACCGAGAGGCTACACCTTC.

The J gene is TRBJ1-5, the V gene TRBV6-1; D gene unclear. The CDR3 has 13 residues. V shed 2 bases and J shed 6 bases, with 8 bases lying between them. The germline CDR1 and CDR2 sequences are MNHNS and SASEGT. CDR3: CASSEKFSQPQHF. CDR3 nucleotide sequence: TGTGCCAGCAGTGAAAAGTTTAGTCAGCCCCAGCATTTT.

The rearrangement uses TRBV29-1 and TRBJ2-7; 9 nucleotides align to TRBD1. CDR1 is SQVTM, CDR2 ANQGSEA, per germline. CDR3 length equals 13 residues. Trimming cost V 7 bases and J 6 bases; bases outside gene matches: 10. The CDR3 DNA reads as TGCAGCGGTACCGGGACAGGGAACGGCGAGCAGTACTTC. Translated, it gives CSGTGTGNGEQYF.

This clone was detected only once. This chain joins TRBV15 and TRBJ2-1; possible D gene TRBD1, 6 bases. CDR1 is LNHNV and CDR2 is YYDKDF in the germline V gene (reference sequence). Trimming took off 2 bases at V and 0 bases at J, with 11 bases between the two ends. The CDR3 runs to 16 residues. The CDR3 sequence: CATSRQQGSSYNEQFF. CDR3 nucleotides: TGTGCCACCAGCAGACAACAGGGTAGCTCCTACAATGAGCAGTTCTTC. Looking up the rest from reference TRBV15 and TRBJ2-1 gives the full variable domain: DAMVIQNPRYQVTQFGKPVTLSCSQTLNHNVMYWYQQKSSQAPKLLFHYYDKDFNNEADTPDNFQSRRPNTSFCFLDIRSPGLGDTAMYLCATSRQQGSSYNEQFFGPGTRLTVL.

This clone showed up just a few times. CDR3 nucleotides: TGCGCCAGTTGGTACGGGGGGCCATTATCCTACGAGCAGTACTTC. Protein: CASWYGGPLSYEQYF. V gene TRBV4-1 combines with J gene TRBJ2-7; a weak D match, TRBD2 (7 bases). From germline, CDR1 is MGHRA and CDR2 YSYEKL. Trimming left V 9 bases short and J 1 base short, with 19 bases between. This CDR3 comprises 15 residues.

The V call is TRBV19, the J call TRBJ1-1, with D perhaps TRBD1 (6 bases). The germline gives CDR1 LNHDA, CDR2 SQIVND (reference sequence). The CDR3 length is 14 residues. Deletions cut 8 bases from V and 3 bases from J, with 16 bases between. CDR3 DNA sequence: TGTGCCAGTGCATCGACAGGCCAGGACACTGAAGCTTTCTTT. Its translation: CASASTGQDTEAFF.

The V and J genes are TRBV7-6 and TRBJ2-1; TRBD2 might be the D (6 bases). The germline V gene encodes CDR1 SGHVS and CDR2 FNYEAQ. The CDR3 totals 16 residues. V gave up 1 base and J gave up 8 bases, with 18 bases separating them. The CDR3 is CASSLVAPRRADEQFF. The CDR3 DNA sequence: TGTGCCAGCAGCTTAGTGGCCCCCCGGAGGGCAGATGAGCAGTTCTTC.

The chain combines TRBV6-5 with TRBJ1-3; no clear D. Trimming removed 7 bases from V and 0 bases from J, with 10 bases in between. This CDR3 comprises 14 residues. Germline V gives CDR1 MNHEY, CDR2 SVGAGI. The CDR3 here is CASTPFSSGNTIYF. The CDR3 region has the DNA TGTGCCAGCACCCCTTTCAGCTCTGGAAACACCATATATTTT.